The source of this TCR beta chain is a study of T-cell memory formation after mild COVID-19. Notes on the study in general: Later expanders leaned CD4+, whereas clones that contracted between day 15 and 85 were balanced CD4/CD8. The pre-infection memory compartment contained some responding clones, suggesting cross-reactive memory joined.

Each CDR3 protein gets one entry after TCRdb re-called the 5' RACE reads with MiXCR. The sample shows about 340,000 distinct CDR3 sequences, 13% of them seen only once. Germline CDR1 and CDR2: LNHDA and SQIVND (reference sequence). The germline V and J ends were trimmed by 5 bases and 3 bases, with 17 bases remaining between them. The CDR3 contains 16 residues. This clonotype was seen repeatedly, ten times or more. Its cognate antigen is unknown. The sample consisted of PBMCs or a T cell subset sorted from them (not recorded which). This sequence was found in a man younger than 35 who had mild COVID-19 (a few samples of this study predate the infection). Cell type and time point are not known. The chain employs TRBV19 and TRBJ1-5; D perhaps matches TRBD1 (6 bases). Here the CDR3 DNA reads TGTGCCAGTAGTCAAAGGGGTGGACAGATCAATCAGCCCCAGCATTTT. It encodes CASSQRGGQINQPQHF.